The 5 T cell receptor beta chains below were found in one sample sequenced in a study of T cell responses to AZD1222 COVID-19 vaccine. Using immunoSEQ multiplex PCR, the repertoire was profiled, and TCRdb retains in-frame clones only, with some absent. The sample has fewer than 55,000 clones; less than 95% are singletons. The sequences come from peripheral blood, collected 28 days after the second AZD1222 dose. The source is an adult who received the AZD1222 COVID-19 vaccine.

The chain combines TRBV7-2 with TRBJ1-5; 7 nucleotides agree with TRBD1. The germline gives CDR1 SGHTA, CDR2 FQGNSA. This CDR3 has 14 residues. Trimming took 6 bases from V and 4 from J; bases not matched to a gene: 6. CDR3 protein: CASRPGGPNQPQHF. The CDR3 DNA reads as TGTGCCAGCAGGCCAGGGGGACCTAATCAGCCCCAGCATTTT.

This chain connects TRBV30 to TRBJ1-4; 7 bases line up with TRBD1. CDR1 and CDR2 (germline): GTSNPN, SVGIG (reference sequence). This CDR3 is 16 amino acids long. J lost 2 bases, V lost 3 bases, and 9 bases had no gene match. The CDR3 DNA follows: TGTGCCTGGAGCACAGGGGCGTTTTCTACTAATGAAAAACTGTTTTTT. Residues: CAWSTGAFSTNEKLFF.

The V and J genes are TRBV5-1 and TRBJ1-1; 12 positions match TRBD1. Germline-derived CDR1 and CDR2 are SGHRS and YFSETQ. This CDR3 is 17 amino acids long. V was pared by 0 bases and J by 4 bases, with 7 bases of the junction left unmatched. CDR3 in DNA: TGCGCCAGCAGCTTGGCCGGGACAGGGGGCTTGGGCACTGAAGCTTTCTTT. Protein: CASSLAGTGGLGTEAFF.

This clone was detected only a few times. As DNA, the CDR3 is TGTGCCAGCAGCTTAGAGGGGGGGTCCTATAATTCACCCCTCCACTTT. This encodes CASSLEGGSYNSPLHF. The J gene is TRBJ1-6, the V gene TRBV13; maybe TRBD1 (6 bases). Trimming cost V 1 base and J 1 base, with 8 bases left between them. From germline, CDR1 is PRHDT and CDR2 FYEKMQ (reference sequence). The CDR3 is 16 residues long.

The V call is TRBV9, the J call TRBJ1-2; D is unclear. Trimming removed 0 bases at V and 8 bases at J, with 14 bases between. The CDR3 has 14 amino acids. Looked up from germline, CDR1 is SGDLS and CDR2 is YYNGEE. The CDR3 DNA follows: TGTGCCAGCAGCGTAGGGCCCGGTAGAACCGGCTACACCTTC. Its translation is CASSVGPGRTGYTF.